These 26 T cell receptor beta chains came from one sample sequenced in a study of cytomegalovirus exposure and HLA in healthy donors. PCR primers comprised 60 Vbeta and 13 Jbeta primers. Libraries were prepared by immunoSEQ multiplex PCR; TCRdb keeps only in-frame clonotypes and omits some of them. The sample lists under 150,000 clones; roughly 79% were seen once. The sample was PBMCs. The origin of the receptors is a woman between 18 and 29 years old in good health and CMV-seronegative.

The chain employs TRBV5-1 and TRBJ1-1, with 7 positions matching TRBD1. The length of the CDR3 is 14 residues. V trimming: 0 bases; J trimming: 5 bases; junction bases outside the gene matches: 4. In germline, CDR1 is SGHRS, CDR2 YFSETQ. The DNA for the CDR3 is TGCGCCAGCAGCTTGGAGGGGGCTTGGACTGAAGCTTTCTTT. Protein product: CASSLEGAWTEAFF.

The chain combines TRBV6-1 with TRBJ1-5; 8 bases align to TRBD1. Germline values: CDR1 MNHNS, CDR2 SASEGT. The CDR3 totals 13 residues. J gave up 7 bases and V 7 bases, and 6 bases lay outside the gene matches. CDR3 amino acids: CASKLDRVQPQHF. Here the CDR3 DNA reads TGTGCCAGCAAGCTGGACAGGGTACAGCCCCAGCATTTT.

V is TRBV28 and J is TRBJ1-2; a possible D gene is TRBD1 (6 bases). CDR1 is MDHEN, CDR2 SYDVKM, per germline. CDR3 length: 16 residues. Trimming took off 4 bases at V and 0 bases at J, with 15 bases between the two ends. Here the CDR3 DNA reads TGTGCCAGCAGTTCGACGACAGGCCACACTAACTATGGCTACACCTTC. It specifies CASSSTTGHTNYGYTF.

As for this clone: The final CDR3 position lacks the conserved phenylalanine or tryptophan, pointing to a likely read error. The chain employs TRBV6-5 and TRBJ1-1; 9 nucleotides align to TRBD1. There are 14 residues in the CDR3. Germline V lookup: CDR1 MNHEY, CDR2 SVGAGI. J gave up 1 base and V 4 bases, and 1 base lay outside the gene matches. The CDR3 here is CASSWDRENTEAFV. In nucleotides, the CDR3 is TGTGCCAGCAGTTGGGACAGGGAGAACACTGAAGCTTTCGTT.

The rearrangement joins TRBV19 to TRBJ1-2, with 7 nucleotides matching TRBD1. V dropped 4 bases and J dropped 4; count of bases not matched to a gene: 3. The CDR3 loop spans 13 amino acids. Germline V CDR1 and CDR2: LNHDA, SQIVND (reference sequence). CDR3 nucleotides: TGTGCCAGTAGTAGGGGGACAGTCTATGGCTACACCTTC. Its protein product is CASSRGTVYGYTF.

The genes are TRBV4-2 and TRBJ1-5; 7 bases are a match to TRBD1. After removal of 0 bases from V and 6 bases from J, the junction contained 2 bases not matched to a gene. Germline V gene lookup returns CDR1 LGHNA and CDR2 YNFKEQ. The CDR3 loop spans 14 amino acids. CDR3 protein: CASSQDYRGQPQHF. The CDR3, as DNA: TGTGCCAGCAGCCAAGATTACAGGGGTCAGCCCCAGCATTTT.

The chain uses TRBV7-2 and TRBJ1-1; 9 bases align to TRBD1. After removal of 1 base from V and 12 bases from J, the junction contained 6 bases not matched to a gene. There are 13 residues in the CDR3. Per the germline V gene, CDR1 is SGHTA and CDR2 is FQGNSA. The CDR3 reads CASSLGQGGSSFF. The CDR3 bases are TGTGCCAGCAGCTTAGGACAGGGGGGTAGTTCTTTCTTT.

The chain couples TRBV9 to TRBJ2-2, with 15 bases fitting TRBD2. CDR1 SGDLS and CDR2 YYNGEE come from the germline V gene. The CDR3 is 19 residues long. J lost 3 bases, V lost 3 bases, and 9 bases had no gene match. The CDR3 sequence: CASSAGLAGGPWDTGELFF. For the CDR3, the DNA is TGTGCCAGCAGCGCCGGACTAGCGGGGGGGCCCTGGGACACCGGGGAGCTGTTTTTT.

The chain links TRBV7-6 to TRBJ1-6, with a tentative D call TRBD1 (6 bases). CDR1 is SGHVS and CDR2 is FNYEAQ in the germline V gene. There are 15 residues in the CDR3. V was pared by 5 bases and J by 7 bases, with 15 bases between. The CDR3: CASSERQDTNSPLHF. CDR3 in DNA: TGTGCCAGCAGCGAACGACAGGACACCAATTCACCCCTCCACTTT. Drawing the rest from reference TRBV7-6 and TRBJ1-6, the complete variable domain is GAGVSQSPRYKVTKRGQDVALRCDPISGHVSLYWYRQALGQGPEFLTYFNYEAQQDKSGLPNDRFSAERPEGSISTLTIQRTEQRDSAMYRCASSERQDTNSPLHFGNGTRLTVT.

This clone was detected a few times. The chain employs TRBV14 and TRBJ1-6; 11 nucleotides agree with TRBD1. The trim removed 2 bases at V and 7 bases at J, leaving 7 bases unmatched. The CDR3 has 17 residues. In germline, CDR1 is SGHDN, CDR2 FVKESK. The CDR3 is CASSQTDWDRGNSPLHF. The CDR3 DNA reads TGTGCCAGCAGCCAAACGGACTGGGACAGGGGGAATTCACCCCTCCACTTT.

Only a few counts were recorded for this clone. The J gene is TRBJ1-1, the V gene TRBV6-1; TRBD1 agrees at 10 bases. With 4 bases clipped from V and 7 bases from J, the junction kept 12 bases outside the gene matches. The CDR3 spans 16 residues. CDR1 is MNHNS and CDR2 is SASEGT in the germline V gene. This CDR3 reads CASSARDRGGSGEAFF. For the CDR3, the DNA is TGTGCCAGCAGTGCCCGGGACAGGGGAGGATCGGGTGAAGCTTTCTTT.

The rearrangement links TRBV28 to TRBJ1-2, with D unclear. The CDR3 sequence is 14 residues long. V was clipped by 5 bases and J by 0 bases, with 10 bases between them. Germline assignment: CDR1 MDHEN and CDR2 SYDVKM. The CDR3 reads CASSVLVTNYGYTF. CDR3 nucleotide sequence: TGTGCCAGCAGTGTTCTCGTTACTAACTATGGCTACACCTTC.

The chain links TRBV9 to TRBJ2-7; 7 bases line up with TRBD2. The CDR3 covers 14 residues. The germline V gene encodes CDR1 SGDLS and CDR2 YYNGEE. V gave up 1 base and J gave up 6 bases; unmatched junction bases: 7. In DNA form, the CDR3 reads TGTGCCAGCAGCGTAACGAGCGGGGCCTCCGAGCAGTACTTC. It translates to CASSVTSGASEQYF.

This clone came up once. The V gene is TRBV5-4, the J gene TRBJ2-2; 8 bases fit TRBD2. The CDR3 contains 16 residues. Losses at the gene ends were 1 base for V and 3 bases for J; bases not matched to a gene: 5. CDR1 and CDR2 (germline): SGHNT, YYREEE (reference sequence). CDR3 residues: CASSLIGGADTGELFF. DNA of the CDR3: TGTGCCAGCAGCTTGATCGGGGGGGCCGACACCGGGGAGCTGTTTTTT.

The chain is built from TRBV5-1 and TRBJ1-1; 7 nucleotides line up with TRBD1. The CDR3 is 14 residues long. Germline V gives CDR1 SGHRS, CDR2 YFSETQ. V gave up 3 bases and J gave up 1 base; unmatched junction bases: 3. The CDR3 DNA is TGCGCCAGCAGCTCGGGACAGCAGAACACTGAAGCTTTCTTT. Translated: CASSSGQQNTEAFF.

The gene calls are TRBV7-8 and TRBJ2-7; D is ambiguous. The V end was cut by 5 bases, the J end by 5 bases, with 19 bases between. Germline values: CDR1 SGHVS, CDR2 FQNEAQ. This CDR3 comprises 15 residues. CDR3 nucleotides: TGTGCCAGCAGCCTTGGGTTTAGCAAAACCCACGAGCAGTACTTC. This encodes CASSLGFSKTHEQYF.

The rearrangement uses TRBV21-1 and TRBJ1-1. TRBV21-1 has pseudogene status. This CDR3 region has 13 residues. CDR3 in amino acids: CASSKVKNTEAFF. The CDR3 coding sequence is TGTGCCAGCAGCAAAGTTAAGAACACTGAAGCTTTCTTT.

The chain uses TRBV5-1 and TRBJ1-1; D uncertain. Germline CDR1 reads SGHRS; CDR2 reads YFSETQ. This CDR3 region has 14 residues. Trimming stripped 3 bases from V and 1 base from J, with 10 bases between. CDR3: CASSSDTRNTEAFF. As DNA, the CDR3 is TGCGCCAGCAGCTCCGATACACGGAACACTGAAGCTTTCTTT.

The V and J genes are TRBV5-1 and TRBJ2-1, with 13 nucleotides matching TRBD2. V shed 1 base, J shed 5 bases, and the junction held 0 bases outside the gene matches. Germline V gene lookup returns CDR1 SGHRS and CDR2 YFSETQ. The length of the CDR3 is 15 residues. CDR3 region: CASSLTSGGDNEQFF. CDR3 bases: TGCGCCAGCAGCTTGACTAGCGGGGGGGACAATGAGCAGTTCTTC. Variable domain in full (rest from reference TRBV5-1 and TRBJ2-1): KAGVTQTPRYLIKTRGQQVTLSCSPISGHRSVSWYQQTPGQGLQFLFEYFSETQRNKGNFPGRFSGRQFSNSRSEMNVSTLELGDSALYLCASSLTSGGDNEQFFGPGTRLTVL.

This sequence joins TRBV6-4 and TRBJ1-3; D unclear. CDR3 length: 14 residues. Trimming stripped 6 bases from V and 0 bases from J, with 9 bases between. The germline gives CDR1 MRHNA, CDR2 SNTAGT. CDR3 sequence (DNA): TGTGCCAGCAGAAACAGTCCCTCTGGAAACACCATATATTTT. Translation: CASRNSPSGNTIYF.

CDR3 in DNA: TGTGCCAGCAGCGGGGCGACAGCTAACTATGGCTACACCTTC. It translates to CASSGATANYGYTF. This chain connects TRBV7-2 to TRBJ1-2; possible D gene TRBD1, 5 bases. The CDR3 is 14 residues long. Germline CDR1 and CDR2: SGHTA and FQGNSA. The V end lost 5 bases, the J end lost 0 bases, and 10 bases lay between the germline ends.

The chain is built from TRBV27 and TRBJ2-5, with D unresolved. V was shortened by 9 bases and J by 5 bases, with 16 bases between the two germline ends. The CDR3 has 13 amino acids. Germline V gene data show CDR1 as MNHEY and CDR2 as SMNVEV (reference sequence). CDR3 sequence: CASGQVGRETQYF. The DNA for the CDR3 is TGTGCCAGTGGGCAGGTTGGTAGGGAGACCCAGTACTTC.

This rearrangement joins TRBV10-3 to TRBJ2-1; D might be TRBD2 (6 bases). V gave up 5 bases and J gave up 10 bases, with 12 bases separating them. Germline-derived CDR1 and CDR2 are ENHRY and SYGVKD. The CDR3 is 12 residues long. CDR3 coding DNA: TGTGCCATCAGTAAGGAGGGAAGGGAGCAGTTCTTC. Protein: CAISKEGREQFF.

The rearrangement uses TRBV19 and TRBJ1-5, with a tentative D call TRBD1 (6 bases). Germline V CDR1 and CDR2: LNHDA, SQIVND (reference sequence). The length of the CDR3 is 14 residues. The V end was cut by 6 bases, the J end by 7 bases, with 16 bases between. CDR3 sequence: CASRWGPVGQPQHF. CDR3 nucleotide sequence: TGTGCCAGTAGGTGGGGGCCGGTTGGACAGCCCCAGCATTTT.

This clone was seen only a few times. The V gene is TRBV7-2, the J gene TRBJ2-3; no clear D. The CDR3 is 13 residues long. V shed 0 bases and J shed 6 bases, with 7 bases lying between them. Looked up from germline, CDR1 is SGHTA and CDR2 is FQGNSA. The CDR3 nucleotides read TGTGCCAGCAGCTTAGCGCTCTACGATACGCAGTATTTT. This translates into CASSLALYDTQYF.

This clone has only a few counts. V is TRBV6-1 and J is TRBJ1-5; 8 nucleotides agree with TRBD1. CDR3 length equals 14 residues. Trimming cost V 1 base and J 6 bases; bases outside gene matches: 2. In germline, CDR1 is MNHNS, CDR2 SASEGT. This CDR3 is CASSEGQGAQPQHF. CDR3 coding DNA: TGTGCCAGCAGTGAAGGGCAGGGGGCTCAGCCCCAGCATTTT.